The clone carrying this TCR beta chain was recorded a few times. The data were taken from a study of blood T cell repertoires in COVID-19. Produced via immunoSEQ multiplex PCR; TCRdb's table is partial and in-frame only. Seen here are over 50,000 clones, approximately 84% observed once, and the top ten hold roughly 16%. J gave up 2 bases and V 6 bases, and 3 bases lay outside the gene matches. The CDR3 contains 13 residues. In germline, CDR1 is LGHNT, CDR2 FRNRAP. The sequence was obtained from a man between 60 and 70 years old with COVID-19, enrolled during active disease. Input material: peripheral blood. J is TRBJ2-5 and V is TRBV12-5; the match to TRBD1 covers 7 bases. In nucleotides, the CDR3 is TGTGCTAGTGGCACAGGGGAACAAGAGACCCAGTACTTC. It is translated as CASGTGEQETQYF.